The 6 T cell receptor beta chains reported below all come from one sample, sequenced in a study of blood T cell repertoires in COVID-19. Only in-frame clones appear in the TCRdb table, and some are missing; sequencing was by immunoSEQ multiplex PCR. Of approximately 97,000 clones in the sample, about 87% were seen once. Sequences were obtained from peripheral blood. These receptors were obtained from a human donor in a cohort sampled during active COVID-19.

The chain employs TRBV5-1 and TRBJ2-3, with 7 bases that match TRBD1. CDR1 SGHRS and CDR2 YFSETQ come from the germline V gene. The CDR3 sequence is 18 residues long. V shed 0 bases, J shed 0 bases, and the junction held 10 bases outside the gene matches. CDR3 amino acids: CASSLETGIRSSTDTQYF. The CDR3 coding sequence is TGCGCCAGCAGCTTGGAGACAGGGATCCGCTCTAGCACAGATACGCAGTATTTT.

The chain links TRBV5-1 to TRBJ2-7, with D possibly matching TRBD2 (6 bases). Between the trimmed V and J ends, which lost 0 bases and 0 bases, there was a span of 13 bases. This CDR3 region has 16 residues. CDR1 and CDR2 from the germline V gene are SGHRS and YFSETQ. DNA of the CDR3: TGCGCCAGCAGCTTGGCCGGAGGGGCGGGCTCCTACGAGCAGTACTTC. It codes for CASSLAGGAGSYEQYF.

The CDR3 DNA reads TGTGCCAGCAGCCCTTCCGGGACAGGGGTTGGCTACACCTTC. This codes for CASSPSGTGVGYTF. J is TRBJ1-2 and V is TRBV3-1 (or the pseudogene TRBV3-2), with 10 bases that match TRBD1. V lost 4 bases to trimming and J lost 7 bases; unmatched junction nucleotides: 6. This CDR3 spans 14 amino acids. Germline V gene sequence: CDR1 LGHDT, CDR2 YNNKEL (reference sequence).

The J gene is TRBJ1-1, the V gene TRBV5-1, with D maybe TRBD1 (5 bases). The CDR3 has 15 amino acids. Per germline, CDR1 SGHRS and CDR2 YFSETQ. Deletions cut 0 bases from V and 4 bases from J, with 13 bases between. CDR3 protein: CASSLEGVESTEAFF. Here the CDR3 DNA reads TGCGCCAGCAGCTTGGAAGGGGTGGAGTCCACTGAAGCTTTCTTT.

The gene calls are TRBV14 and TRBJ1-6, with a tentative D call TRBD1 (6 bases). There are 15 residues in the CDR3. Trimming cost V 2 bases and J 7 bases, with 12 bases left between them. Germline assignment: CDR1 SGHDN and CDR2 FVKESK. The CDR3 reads CASSQMGAENSPLHF. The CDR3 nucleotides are TGTGCCAGCAGCCAAATGGGGGCTGAGAATTCACCCCTCCACTTT.

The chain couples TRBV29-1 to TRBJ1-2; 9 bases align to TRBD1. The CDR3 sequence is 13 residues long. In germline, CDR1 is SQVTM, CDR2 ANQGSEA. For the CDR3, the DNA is TGCGGGACAGGGAGGGACACAAACTATGGCTACACCTTC. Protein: CGTGRDTNYGYTF.